This T cell receptor beta chain was identified in a study of blood T cells in healthy people across ages (dated by TCRdb to between 2015 and 2017). Background for the entire study: In model experiments, template switching captured about one uniquely barcoded TCR beta cDNA molecule for every two T cells. Using deep sequencing normalized with unique cDNA molecular identifiers, the study measured how TCR beta repertoire diversity changes with age. The donors were divided into four age groups: young (average around 17 years), middle-aged (under 40), aged (roughly 66) and long-lived (more than 75). For two donors (one aged 18 to 30 and one aged 80 or older), the study analyzed two additional independent replicas of 1 million unique cDNA reads from the same blood draw. To avoid experimental bias, donors of different ages were distributed randomly across sequencing lanes.

Donors were a few dozen systemically healthy Caucasian individuals from Russia aged about 6 to 100 years. Around 10 milliliters of peripheral blood were drawn from each donor into EDTA-treated Vacutainer tubes. Ficoll-Paque density-gradient centrifugation was used to isolate PBMCs, with at least 6.5 million per sample. Total RNA was extracted from PBMCs with Trizol reagent, with at least 5.5 micrograms obtained per sample. For every donor, an aliquot of PBMCs went through flow cytometry to measure the percentages of naive CD45RAhigh/CD27high T cells. Of note for this clonotype: Its binding antigen is unknown. One base away there is no much larger clone; base qualities are not given.

Library construction relied on 5' RACE. Sequenced on an Illumina HiSeq 2500. A second PCR of roughly 7 to 12 cycles was performed with a sample-barcoded 5' primer and a J-beta primer mix. Each TCR beta cDNA molecule received a unique molecular identifier from a template-switch 5' adaptor carrying 12 random nucleotides. Each sample yielded at least 2.5 million CDR3-containing paired-end reads. The Mint cDNA synthesis kit, primed by a TRBC-specific oligonucleotide, was used to synthesize first-strand cDNA from all RNA. All cDNA was treated with uracil-DNA glycosylase and then went through a first 18-cycle PCR with the universal primers M1SS and BC2_uni_R. In the original analysis: For normalization, 1 million high-quality reads were randomly selected from each sample, with every read carrying a distinct molecular identifier. Instead of being binned into consensus sequences, reads with shared molecular identifiers were discarded. CDR3 identification, clonotype clustering and error correction used MiTCR with a Q25 quality threshold and the strictest error-elimination algorithm. A nonparametric unseen species model using Euler transformation provided a lower-bound estimate of total TCR beta diversity. TCRdb cleaned the public reads at Q25 with fastp, built clones with MiXCR and kept in-frame beta chains. Duplicate CDR3 protein sequences are folded into a single record with the most common DNA and genes. The V and J calls and clone size are TCRdb's, not the authors'. The sample table holds some 1,500,000 distinct CDR3 sequences, of which roughly two fifths were seen once. The ten biggest clones cover about 4% of the sample.

After removal of 8 bases from V and 2 bases from J, the junction retains 6 bases not matched to a gene. Sequences SEHNR (CDR1) and FQNEAQ (CDR2) are obtained from the germline V gene (reference sequence). Spanning cysteine to phenylalanine, the CDR3 consists of 13 amino acids. Only CDR3 DNA remains: 39 bases, in frame from the first base. The study at large found these results: Since profiling was done on bulk unsorted PBMCs, naive and antigen-experienced compartments could not be conclusively compared. A strong correlation was found between observed TCR beta diversity and the percentage of naive T cells measured by flow cytometry. Estimates of total diversity based on one million sequenced T cells were regarded as lower bounds and as underestimates. The long-lived group showed more naive CD4+ T cells, fewer expanded clones and increased TCR diversity than the aged group, suggesting age selection. Because donor CMV infection status was unknown, age-related changes in expanded clonotypes were potentially confounded. Observed TCR beta diversity per million T cells fell roughly linearly with age, and a significant reduction was already apparent by age about 43.

This TCR came from a young woman in good health. The chain is encoded by TRBV7-9 joined to TRBJ2-7; 7 bases in between match TRBD1. Material: blood. The CDR3 region reads CASEGGFPYEQYF. The DNA sequence reads TGTGCCAGCGAAGGGGGCTTCCCCTACGAGCAGTACTTC. When the CDR3 is completed using the reference TRBV7-9 and TRBJ2-7 genes on either side, the full variable domain is DTGVSQNPRHKITKRGQNVTFRCDPISEHNRLYWYRQTLGQGPEFLTYFQNEAQLEKSRLLSDRFSAERPKGSFSTLEIQRTEQGDSAMYLCASEGGFPYEQYFGPGTRLTVT.